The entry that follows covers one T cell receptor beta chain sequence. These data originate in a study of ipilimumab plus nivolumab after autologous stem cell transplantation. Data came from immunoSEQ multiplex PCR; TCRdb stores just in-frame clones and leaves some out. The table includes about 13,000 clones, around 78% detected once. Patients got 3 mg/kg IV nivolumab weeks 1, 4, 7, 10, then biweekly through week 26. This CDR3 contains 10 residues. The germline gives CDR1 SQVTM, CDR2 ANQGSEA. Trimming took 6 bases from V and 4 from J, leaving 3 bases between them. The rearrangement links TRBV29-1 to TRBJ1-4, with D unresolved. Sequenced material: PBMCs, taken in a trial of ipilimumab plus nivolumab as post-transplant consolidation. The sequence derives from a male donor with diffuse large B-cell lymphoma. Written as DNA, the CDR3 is TGCAGCGTCCTTAATGAAAAACTGTTTTTT. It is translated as CSVLNEKLFF. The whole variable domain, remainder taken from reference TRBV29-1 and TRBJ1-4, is SAVISQKPSRDICQRGTSLTIQCQVDSQVTMMFWYRQQPGQSLTLIATANQGSEATYESGFVIDKFPISRPNLTFSTLTVSNMSPEDSSIYLCSVLNEKLFFGSGTQLSVL.